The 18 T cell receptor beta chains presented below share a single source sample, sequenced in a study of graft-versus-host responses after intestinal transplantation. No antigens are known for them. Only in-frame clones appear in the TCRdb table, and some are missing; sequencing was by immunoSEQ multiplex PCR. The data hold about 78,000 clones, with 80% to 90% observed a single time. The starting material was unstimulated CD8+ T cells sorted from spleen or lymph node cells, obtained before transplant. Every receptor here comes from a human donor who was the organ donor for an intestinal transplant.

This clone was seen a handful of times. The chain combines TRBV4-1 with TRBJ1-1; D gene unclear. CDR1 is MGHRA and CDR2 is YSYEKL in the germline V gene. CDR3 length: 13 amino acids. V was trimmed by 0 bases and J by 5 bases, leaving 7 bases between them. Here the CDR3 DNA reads TGCGCCAGCAGCCAAGAGTTAAGGACTGAAGCTTTCTTT. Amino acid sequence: CASSQELRTEAFF.

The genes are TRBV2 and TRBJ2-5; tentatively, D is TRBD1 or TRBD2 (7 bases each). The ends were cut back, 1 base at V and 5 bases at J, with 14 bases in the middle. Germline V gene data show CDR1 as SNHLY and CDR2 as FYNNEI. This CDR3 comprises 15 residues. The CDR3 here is CASSEGSGGGETQYF. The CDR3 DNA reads TGTGCCAGCAGTGAAGGGTCAGGGGGAGGGGAGACCCAGTACTTC.

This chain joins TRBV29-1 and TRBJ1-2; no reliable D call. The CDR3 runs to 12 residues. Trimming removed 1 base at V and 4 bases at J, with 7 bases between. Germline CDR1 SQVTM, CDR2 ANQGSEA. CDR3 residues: CSVEGGIYGYTF. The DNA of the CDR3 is TGCAGCGTTGAAGGGGGAATCTATGGCTACACCTTC.

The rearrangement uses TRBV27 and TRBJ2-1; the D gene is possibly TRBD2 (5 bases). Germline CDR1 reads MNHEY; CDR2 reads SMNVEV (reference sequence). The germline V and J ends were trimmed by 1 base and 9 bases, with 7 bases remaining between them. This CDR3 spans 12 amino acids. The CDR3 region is CASSLYAGEQFF. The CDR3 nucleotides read TGTGCCAGCAGTTTATATGCGGGTGAGCAGTTCTTC.

The CDR3 region is CASSSAGGGRRAFF. CDR3 DNA: TGTGCCAGCAGCTCGGCGGGGGGAGGGCGCAGGGCTTTCTTT. The genes are TRBV5-6 and TRBJ1-1; TRBD1 is a possible D gene (5 bases). The CDR3 is 14 amino acids. Germline V CDR1 and CDR2: SGHDT, YYEEEE. Trimming pared 3 bases from V and 11 bases from J, leaving 20 bases between. Supplemented by reference TRBV5-6 and TRBJ1-1, the full variable domain reads DAGVTQSPTHLIKTRGQQVTLRCSPKSGHDTVSWYQQALGQGPQFIFQYYEEEERQRGNFPDRFSGHQFPNYSSELNVNALLLGDSALYLCASSSAGGGRRAFFGQGTRLTVV.

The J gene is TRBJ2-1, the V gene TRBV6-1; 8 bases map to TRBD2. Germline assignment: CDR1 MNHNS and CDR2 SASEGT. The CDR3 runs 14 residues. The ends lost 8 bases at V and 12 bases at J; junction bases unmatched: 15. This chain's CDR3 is CASCSGGRGKVQFF. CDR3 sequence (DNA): TGTGCCAGCTGCAGCGGGGGTCGGGGAAAAGTGCAGTTCTTC.

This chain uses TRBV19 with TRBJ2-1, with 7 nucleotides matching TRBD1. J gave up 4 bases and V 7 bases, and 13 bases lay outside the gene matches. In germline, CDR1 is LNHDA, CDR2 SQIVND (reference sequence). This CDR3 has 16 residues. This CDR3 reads CASTMRGPGLYNEQFF. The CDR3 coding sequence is TGTGCCAGTACCATGAGGGGGCCGGGCCTTTACAATGAGCAGTTCTTC.

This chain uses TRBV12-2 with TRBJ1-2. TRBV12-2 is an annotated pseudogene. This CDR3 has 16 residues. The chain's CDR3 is CASRLGSAVLNYGYTF. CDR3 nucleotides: TGTGCAAGTCGCTTAGGATCGGCAGTCCTTAACTATGGCTACACCTTC.

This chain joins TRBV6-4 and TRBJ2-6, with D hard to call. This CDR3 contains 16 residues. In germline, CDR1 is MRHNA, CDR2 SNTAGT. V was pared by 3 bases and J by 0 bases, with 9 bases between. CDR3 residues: CASSEGIYSGANVLTF. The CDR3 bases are TGTGCCAGCAGTGAGGGGATTTACTCTGGGGCCAACGTCCTGACTTTC.

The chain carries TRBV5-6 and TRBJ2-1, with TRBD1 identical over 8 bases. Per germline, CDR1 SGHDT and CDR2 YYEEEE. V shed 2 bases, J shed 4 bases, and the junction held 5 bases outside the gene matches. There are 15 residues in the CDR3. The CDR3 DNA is TGTGCCAGCAGCTTCGGGACAGGCCCTTACAATGAGCAGTTCTTC. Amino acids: CASSFGTGPYNEQFF. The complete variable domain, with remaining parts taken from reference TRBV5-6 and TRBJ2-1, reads DAGVTQSPTHLIKTRGQQVTLRCSPKSGHDTVSWYQQALGQGPQFIFQYYEEEERQRGNFPDRFSGHQFPNYSSELNVNALLLGDSALYLCASSFGTGPYNEQFFGPGTRLTVL.

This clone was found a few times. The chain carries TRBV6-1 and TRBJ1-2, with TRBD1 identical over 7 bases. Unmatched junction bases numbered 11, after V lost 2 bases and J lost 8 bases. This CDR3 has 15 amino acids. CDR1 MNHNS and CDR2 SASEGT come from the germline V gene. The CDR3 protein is CASSEPPDRVGGYTF. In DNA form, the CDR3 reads TGTGCCAGCAGTGAACCCCCCGACAGGGTAGGCGGCTACACCTTC.

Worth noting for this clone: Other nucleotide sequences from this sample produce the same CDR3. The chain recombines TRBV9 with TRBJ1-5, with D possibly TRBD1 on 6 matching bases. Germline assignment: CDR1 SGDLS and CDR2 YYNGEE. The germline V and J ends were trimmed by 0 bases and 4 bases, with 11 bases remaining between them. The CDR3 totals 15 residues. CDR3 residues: CASSVDGGANQPQHF. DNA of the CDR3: TGTGCCAGCAGCGTAGATGGGGGGGCAAATCAGCCCCAGCATTTT. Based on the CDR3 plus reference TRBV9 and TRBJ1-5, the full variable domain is DSGVTQTPKHLITATGQRVTLRCSPRSGDLSVYWYQQSLDQGLQFLIQYYNGEERAKGNILERFSAQQFPDLHSELNLSSLELGDSALYFCASSVDGGANQPQHFGDGTRLSIL.

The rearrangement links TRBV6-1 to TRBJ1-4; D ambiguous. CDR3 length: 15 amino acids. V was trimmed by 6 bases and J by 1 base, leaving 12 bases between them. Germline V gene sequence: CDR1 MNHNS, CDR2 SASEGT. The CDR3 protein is CASSLNPVTNEKLFF. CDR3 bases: TGTGCCAGCAGCCTAAACCCCGTAACTAATGAAAAACTGTTTTTT.

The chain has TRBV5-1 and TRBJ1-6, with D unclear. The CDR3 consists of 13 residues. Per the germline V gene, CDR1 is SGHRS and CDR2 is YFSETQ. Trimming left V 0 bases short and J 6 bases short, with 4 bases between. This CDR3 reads CASSLDGNSPLHF. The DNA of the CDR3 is TGCGCCAGCAGCTTGGATGGTAATTCACCCCTCCACTTT.

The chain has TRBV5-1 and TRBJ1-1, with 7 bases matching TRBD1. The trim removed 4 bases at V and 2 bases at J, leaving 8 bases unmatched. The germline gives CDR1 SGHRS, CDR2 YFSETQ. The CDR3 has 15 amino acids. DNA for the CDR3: TGCGCCAGCAGCCCCTGGGGGACAGATAACACTGAAGCTTTCTTT. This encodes CASSPWGTDNTEAFF.

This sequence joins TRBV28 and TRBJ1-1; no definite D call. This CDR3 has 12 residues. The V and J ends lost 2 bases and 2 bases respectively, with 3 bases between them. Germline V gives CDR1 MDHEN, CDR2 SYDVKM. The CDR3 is CASSLRNTEAFF. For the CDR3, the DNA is TGTGCCAGCAGTTTACGAAACACTGAAGCTTTCTTT.

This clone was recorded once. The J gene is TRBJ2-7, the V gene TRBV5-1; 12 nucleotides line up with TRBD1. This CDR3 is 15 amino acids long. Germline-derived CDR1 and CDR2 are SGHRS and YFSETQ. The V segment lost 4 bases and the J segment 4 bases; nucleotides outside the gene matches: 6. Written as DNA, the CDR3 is TGCGCCAGCAGCATGGGACAGGGGGCAAGATACGAGCAGTACTTC. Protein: CASSMGQGARYEQYF.

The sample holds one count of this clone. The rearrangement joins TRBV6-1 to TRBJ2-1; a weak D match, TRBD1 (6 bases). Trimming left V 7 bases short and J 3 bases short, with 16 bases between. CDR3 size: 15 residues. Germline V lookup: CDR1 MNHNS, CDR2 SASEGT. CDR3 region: CASTTYRVVYNEQFF. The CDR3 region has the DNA TGTGCCAGCACCACGTACAGGGTGGTCTACAATGAGCAGTTCTTC.